This T cell receptor (beta chain) was sequenced for a study of Graves' ophthalmopathy and Graves' hyperthyroidism. This clonotype was counted ten times or more. V lost 5 bases and J lost 2; bases outside the gene matches: 7. The germline V gene encodes CDR1 DFQATT and CDR2 SNEGSKA (reference sequence). This CDR3 comprises 14 residues. Amplified TCR beta CDR3 regions were obtained using RNA transcripts as template. RT-PCR was first run with HTBI primers, then multiplex PCR in a second round. Using its own MiXCR run on the multiplex PCR reads, TCRdb lists one record per CDR3 protein. The data show approximately 380,000 distinct CDR3 sequences, roughly 21% seen once.

The specimen sequenced was peripheral blood. The chain is built from TRBV20-1 and TRBJ2-7, with 9 bases fitting TRBD2. This clonotype was sampled from a woman younger than 35 with stable Graves' hyperthyroidism. The CDR3 reads CSASRLAGAYEQYF. The CDR3 coding sequence is TGCAGTGCTTCCCGTTTAGCGGGAGCCTACGAGCAGTACTTC.